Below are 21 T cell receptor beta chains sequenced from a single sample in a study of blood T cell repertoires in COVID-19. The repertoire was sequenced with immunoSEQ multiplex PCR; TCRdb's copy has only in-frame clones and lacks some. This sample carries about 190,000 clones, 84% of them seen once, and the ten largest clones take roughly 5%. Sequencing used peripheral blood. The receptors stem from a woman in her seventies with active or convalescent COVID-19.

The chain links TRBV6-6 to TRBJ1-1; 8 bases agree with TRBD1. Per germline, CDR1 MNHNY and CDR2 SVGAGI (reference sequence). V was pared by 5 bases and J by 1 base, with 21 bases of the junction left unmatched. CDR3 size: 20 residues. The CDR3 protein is CASSHGIRDRQEPSNTEAFF. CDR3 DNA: TGTGCCAGCAGTCACGGGATCCGGGACAGGCAAGAGCCTTCGAACACTGAAGCTTTCTTT.

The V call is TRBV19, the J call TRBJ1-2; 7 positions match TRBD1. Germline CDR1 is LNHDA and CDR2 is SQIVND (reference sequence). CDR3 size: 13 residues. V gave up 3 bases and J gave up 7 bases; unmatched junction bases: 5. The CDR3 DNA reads TGTGCCAGTAGTATTACCTCAGGGGGTGGCTACACCTTC. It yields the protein CASSITSGGGYTF.

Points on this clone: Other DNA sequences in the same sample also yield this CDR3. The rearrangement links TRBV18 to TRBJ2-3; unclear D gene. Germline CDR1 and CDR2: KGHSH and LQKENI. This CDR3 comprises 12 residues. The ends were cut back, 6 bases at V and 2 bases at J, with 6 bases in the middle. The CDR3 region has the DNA TGTGCCAGCTCGCCCTACACAGATACGCAGTATTTT. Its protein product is CASSPYTDTQYF. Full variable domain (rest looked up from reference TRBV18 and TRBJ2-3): NAGVMQNPRHLVRRRGQEARLRCSPMKGHSHVYWYRQLPEEGLKFMVYLQKENIIDESGMPKERFSAEFPKEGPSILRIQQVVRGDSAAYFCASSPYTDTQYFGPGTRLTVL.

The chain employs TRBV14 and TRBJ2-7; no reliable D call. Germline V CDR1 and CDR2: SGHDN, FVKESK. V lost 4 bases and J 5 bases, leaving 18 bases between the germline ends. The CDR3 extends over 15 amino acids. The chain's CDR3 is CASSPRLGRPHEQYF. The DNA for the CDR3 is TGTGCCAGCAGCCCCCGCTTAGGCAGGCCCCACGAGCAGTACTTC.

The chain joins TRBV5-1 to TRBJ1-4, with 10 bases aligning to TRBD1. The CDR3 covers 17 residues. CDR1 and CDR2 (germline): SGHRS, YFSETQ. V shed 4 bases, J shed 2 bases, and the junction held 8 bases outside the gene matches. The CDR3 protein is CASSPSTGGWTNEKLFF. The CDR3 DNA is TGCGCCAGCAGCCCCTCGACAGGGGGCTGGACTAATGAAAAACTGTTTTTT.

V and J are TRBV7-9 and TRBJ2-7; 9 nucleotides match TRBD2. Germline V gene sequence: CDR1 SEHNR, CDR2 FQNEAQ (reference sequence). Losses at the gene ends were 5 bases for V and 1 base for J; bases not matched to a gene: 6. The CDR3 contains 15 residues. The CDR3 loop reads CASSQTTSGSYEQYF. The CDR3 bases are TGTGCCAGCAGCCAAACGACTAGCGGTTCCTACGAGCAGTACTTC.

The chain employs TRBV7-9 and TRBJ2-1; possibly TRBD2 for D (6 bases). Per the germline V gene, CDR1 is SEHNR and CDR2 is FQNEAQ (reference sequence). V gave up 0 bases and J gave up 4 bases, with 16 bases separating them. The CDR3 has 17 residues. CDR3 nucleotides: TGTGCCAGCAGCTTAGCGTCCCACCGGGACTTGTACAATGAGCAGTTCTTC. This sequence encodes CASSLASHRDLYNEQFF.

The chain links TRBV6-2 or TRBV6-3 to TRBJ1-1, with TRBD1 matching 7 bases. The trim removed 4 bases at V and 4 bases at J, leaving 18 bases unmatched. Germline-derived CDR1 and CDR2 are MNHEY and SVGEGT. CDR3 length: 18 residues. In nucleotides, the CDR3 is TGTGCCAGCAGTTCCCTCCTGACAGGGCGGACCCCAGGCACTGAAGCTTTCTTT. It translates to CASSSLLTGRTPGTEAFF.

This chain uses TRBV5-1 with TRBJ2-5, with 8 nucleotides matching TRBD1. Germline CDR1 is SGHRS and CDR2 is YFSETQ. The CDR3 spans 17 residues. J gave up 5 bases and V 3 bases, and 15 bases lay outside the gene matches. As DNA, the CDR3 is TGCGCCAGCAGCTCTGGGACAGGCAGGTACGACACGGAGACCCAGTACTTC. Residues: CASSSGTGRYDTETQYF.

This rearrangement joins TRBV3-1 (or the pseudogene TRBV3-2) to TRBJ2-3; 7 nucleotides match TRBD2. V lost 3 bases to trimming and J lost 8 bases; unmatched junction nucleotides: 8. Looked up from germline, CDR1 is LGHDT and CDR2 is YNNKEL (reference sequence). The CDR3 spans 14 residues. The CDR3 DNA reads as TGTGCCAGCAGCCAGGAAAGGACTAGTGCTACGCAGTATTTT. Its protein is CASSQERTSATQYF.

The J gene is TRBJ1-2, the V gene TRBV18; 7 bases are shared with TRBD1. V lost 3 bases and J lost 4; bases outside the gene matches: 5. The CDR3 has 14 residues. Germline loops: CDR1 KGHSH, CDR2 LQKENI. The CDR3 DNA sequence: TGTGCCAGCTCACCGGCAGGGGGGACCTATGGCTACACCTTC. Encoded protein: CASSPAGGTYGYTF.

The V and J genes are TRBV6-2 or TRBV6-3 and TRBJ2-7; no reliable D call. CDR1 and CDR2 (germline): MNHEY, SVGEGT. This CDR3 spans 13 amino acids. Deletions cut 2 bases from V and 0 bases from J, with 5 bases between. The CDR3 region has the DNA TGTGCCAGCAGTTACGTCCGCTCCTACGAGCAGTACTTC. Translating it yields CASSYVRSYEQYF.

The CDR3 loop is CSVAQGQETQYF. The CDR3 bases are TGCAGCGTTGCACAGGGCCAAGAGACCCAGTACTTC. The chain combines TRBV29-1 with TRBJ2-5, with D tentatively TRBD1 (6 bases). The ends were cut back, 4 bases at V and 1 base at J, with 7 bases in the middle. CDR3 size: 12 residues. CDR1 is SQVTM, CDR2 ANQGSEA, per germline.

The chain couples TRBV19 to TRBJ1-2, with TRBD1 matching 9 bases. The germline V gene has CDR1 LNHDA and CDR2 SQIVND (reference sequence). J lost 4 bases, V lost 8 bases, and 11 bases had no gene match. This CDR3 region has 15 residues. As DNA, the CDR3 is TGTGCCAGTGAAGGTCGGGGACAGGGATCCTATGGCTACACCTTC. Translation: CASEGRGQGSYGYTF. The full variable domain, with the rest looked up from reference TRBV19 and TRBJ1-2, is DGGITQSPKYLFRKEGQNVTLSCEQNLNHDAMYWYRQDPGQGLRLIYYSQIVNDFQKGDIAEGYSVSREKKESFPLTVTSAQKNPTAFYLCASEGRGQGSYGYTFGSGTRLTVV.

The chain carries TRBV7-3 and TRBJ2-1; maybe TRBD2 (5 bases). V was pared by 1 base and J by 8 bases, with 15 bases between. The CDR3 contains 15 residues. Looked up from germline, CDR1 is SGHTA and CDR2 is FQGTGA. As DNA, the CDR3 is TGTGCCAGCAGCTTAATTGTGGGAGCGTCCCATGAGCAGTTCTTC. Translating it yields CASSLIVGASHEQFF.

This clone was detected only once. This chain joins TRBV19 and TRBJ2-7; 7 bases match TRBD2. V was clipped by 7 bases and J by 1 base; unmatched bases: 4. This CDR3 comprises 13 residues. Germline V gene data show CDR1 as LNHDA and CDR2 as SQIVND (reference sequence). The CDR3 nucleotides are TGTGCCAGTAAGGGGACTACTTCCTACGAGCAGTACTTC. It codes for CASKGTTSYEQYF.

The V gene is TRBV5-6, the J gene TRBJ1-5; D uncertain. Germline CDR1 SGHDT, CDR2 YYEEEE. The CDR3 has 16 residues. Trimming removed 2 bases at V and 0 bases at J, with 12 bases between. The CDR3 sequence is CASSLGGPNSNQPQHF. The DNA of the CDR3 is TGTGCCAGCAGCTTAGGAGGGCCTAATAGCAATCAGCCCCAGCATTTT.

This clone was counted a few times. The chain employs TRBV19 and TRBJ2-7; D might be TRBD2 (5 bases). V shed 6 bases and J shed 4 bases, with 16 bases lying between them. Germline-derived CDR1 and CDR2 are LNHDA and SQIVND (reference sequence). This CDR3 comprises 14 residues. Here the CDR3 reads CASSRKTGSYEQYF. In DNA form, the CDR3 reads TGTGCCAGTAGCCGGAAGACGGGGTCATACGAGCAGTACTTC.

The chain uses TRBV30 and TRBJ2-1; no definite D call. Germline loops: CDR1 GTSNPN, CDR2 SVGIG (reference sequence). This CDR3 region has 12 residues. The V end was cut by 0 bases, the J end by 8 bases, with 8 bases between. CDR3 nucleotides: TGTGCCTGGAGTGTTAGAGCATATGAGCAGTTCTTC. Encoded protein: CAWSVRAYEQFF.

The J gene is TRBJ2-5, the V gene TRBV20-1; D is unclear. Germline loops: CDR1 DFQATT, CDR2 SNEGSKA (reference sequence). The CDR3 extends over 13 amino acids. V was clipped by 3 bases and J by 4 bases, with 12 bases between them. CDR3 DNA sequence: TGCAGTGCTAGTTCCGAGGTGAGAGAGACCCAGTACTTC. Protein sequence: CSASSEVRETQYF.

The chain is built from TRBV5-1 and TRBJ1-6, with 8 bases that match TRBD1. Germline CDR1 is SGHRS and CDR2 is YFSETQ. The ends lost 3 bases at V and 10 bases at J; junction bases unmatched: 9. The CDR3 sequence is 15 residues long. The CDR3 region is CASSWGQALGSPLHF. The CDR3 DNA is TGCGCCAGCAGCTGGGGACAGGCCCTTGGGTCACCCCTCCACTTT.